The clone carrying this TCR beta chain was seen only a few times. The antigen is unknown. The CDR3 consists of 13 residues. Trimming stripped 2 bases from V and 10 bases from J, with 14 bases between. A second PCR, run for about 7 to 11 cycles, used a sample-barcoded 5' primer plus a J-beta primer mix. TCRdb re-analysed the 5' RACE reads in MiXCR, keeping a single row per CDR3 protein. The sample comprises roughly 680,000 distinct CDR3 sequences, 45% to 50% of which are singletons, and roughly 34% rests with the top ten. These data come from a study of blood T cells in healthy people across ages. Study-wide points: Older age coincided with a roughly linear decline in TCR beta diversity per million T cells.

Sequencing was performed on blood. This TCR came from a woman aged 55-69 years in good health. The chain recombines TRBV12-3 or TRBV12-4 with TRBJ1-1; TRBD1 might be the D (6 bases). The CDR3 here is CASSLLGGRGAFF. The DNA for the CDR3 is TGTGCCAGCAGTTTACTTGGGGGCCGGGGAGCTTTCTTT.